This T cell receptor beta chain was recorded in a study of T-cell reconstitution after alpha-beta-depleted transplantation in children. A remark on this clonotype: Its antigen is as yet unknown. Compared with germline, one end of the junction differs, possibly owing to a read error.

Using unique molecular identifiers, the investigators prepared the TCRbeta library. TCRdb re-called the PCR reads through MiXCR, storing one row per CDR3 protein. The sample has 450,000 to 550,000 distinct CDR3 sequences; 9.5% to 12% are singletons. Study-wide findings and caveats: By about two months after transplant, alpha-beta T cells reportedly arose from several hundred graft clones that had expanded. A year had passed since transplant, and T-cell counts and diversity by then came mostly from newly produced T cells.

The sequence derives from a female patient between 2 and 10 years old who had a stem cell transplant for aplastic anemia, so the T cells may come from the graft donor. Sequencing used PBMCs, mostly from graft donor cells, obtained 180 days after TCRalphabeta/CD19-depleted stem cell transplant.

This chain's CDR3 is CASSLWGGVGYNKQFF. DNA for the CDR3: TGTGCCAGCAGTTTATGGGGGGGAGTGGGTTACAATAAGCAGTTCTTC. The rearrangement joins TRBV27 to TRBJ2-1; 7 bases are a match to TRBD2. CDR1 and CDR2 (germline): MNHEY, SMNVEV (reference sequence). CDR3 length: 16 amino acids.